This TCR beta chain is from a study of blood T cell repertoires in COVID-19 (TCRdb year 2020). The study in broad terms: The collaborator samples originated in the United States, Italy and Spain and spanned the acute and convalescent phases of COVID-19. The material from the prospective study consisted of cDNA or gDNA derived from T cells, B-cell-depleted T cells, or PBMCs. Subjects who had been exposed to COVID-19, were actively infected with it, or had recovered from it provided the deeply sampled blood TCRbeta repertoires that made up the dataset. The repertoires were made available in a free public database intended to serve as a resource for research on the immune response to SARS-CoV-2. The samples were drawn from the first 160 participants of the ongoing ImmuneRACE study and from more than 1,000 subjects provided by 6 global collaborators. The sample metadata nearly always contained a de-identified subject ID, COVID-19 status, age in years and sex. HLA class I and class II types, where available, came from metadata supplied by the sample provider rather than from assay-based typing.

Reading from cysteine to phenylalanine, the CDR3 counts 15 amino acids. Only the CDR3 region is kept as DNA, spanning 45 bases read in frame from base 1. Trimming removed 5 bases from V and 4 bases from J; the gene matches leave 8 bases unexplained. CDR1 and CDR2, per the germline V gene (reference sequence), are SGHAT and FQDESV. Collaborating institutions collected whole blood in K2EDTA tubes following their own protocols. For TCRbeta analysis, collaborators shipped samples in one of three forms: frozen whole blood, isolated PBMCs, or DNA extracted from either of those sample types. The full study reports these points: How much clinical and demographic metadata was included differed by source and by participant, and the metadata was provided uncurated.

TCRbeta CDR3 regions were amplified from genomic DNA using the immunoSEQ Assay, a bias-controlled multiplex PCR. On the authors' methods: The number of nucleated cells in each sample was estimated by amplification of reference gene primers within the assay. To quantify the absolute abundance of each unique TCRbeta CDR3 rearrangement, sequence reads were collapsed and filtered. For each sample, productive Simpson clonality was calculated as the square root of Simpson's diversity index across productive rearrangements. TCRdb re-hosts the immuneACCESS table, in-frame sequences only. Its copies lack some clones; in the studies checked, an unresolved V gene accounts for under half of them, and the cause for the rest is not known. That table supplies the V and J calls and clone size; D and trimming were determined from the DNA. In all, the sample holds 200,000 to 250,000 clones, and 80% to 85% of those were seen once. The ten largest clones capture 2.3% of the sample.

Of note for this clone: It lacks a known antigen. No much larger clone exists at a distance of one base, and base qualities are not known.

The chain is encoded by TRBV11-1 joined to TRBJ2-1, with TRBD2 identical over 7 junction bases. Source material: peripheral blood. This TCR was recovered from an older woman with acute or convalescent COVID-19. The CDR3 region reads CASSTQRGPYNEQFF. Here is the DNA: TGTGCCAGCAGCACCCAGCGGGGACCTTACAATGAGCAGTTCTTC.